Detailed here is one T cell receptor (beta chain). The read falls 3 residues short of the CDR3 end, and the missing part is taken from the germline J gene. The CDR3 extends over 15 amino acids. The germline V gene has CDR1 MNHEY and CDR2 SVGEGT. The trim removed 5 bases at V and 2 bases at J, leaving 4 bases unmatched. TCRdb keeps only in-frame clones here, not all; method: immunoSEQ multiplex PCR. Here the sample table reports tens of thousands of clones. The data were taken from a study of T cells in women clearing cervical HPV infection. About the study: Controls' single incident HPV16 infection cleared within 12 months without precancer. Case blood was drawn a median about 23 weeks after lesion detection.

What was sequenced was blood buffy coat. The chain couples TRBV6-2 or TRBV6-3 to TRBJ2-1, with 9 bases that match TRBD2. This clonotype originated in a woman between 18 and 75 years old with a cervical HPV16 infection that either progressed to CIN3+ or cleared (not recorded which). This CDR3 is CASSPGTSPYNEQFF. CDR3 bases read: TGTGCCAGCAGTCCAGGGACTAGCCCCTACAATGAG.